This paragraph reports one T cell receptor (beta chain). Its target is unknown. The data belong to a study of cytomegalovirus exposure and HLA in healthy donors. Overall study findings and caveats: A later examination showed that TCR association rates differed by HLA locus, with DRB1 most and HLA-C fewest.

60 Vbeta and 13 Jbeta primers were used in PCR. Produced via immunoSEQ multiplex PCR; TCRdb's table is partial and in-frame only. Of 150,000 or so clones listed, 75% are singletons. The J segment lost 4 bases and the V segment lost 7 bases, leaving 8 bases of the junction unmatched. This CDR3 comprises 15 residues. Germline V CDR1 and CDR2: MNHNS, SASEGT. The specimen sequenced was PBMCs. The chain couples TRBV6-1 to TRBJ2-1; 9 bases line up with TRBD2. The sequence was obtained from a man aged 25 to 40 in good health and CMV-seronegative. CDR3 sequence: CASILTSGWYNEQFF. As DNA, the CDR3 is TGTGCCAGCATCCTAACTAGCGGGTGGTACAATGAGCAGTTCTTC.